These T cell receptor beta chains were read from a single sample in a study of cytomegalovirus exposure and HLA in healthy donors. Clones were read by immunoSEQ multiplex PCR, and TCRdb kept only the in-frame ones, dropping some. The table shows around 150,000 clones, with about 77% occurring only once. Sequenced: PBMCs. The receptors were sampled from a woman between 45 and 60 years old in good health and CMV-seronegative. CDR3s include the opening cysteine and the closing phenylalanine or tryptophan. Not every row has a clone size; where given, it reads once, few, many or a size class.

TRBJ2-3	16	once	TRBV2	CASSLWGAPSTDTQYF
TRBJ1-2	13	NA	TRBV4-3	CASSQVGGGGYTF
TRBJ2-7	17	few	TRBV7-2	CASSLTRLAGAKYEQYF
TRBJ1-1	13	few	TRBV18	CASSADLNTEAFF
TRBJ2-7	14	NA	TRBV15	CATSRQESSYEQYF
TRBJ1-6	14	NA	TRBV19	CASSMGGGGSPLHF
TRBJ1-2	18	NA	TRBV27	CASSSVRIRDRDSYGYTF
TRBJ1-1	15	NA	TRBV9	CASSFKGGQNTEAFF
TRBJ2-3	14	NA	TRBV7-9	CASSLQQSTDTQYF
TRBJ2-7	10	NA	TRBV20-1	CSASPYEQYF
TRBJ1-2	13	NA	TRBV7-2	CASGLGQQYGYTF
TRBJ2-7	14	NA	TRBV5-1	CASSLRGRGEEQYF
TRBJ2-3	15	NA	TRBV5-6	CASSSPASGRDTQYF
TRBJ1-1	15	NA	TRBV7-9	CASSQGTVINTEAFF
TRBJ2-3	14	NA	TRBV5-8	CASSTRQVGDTQYF
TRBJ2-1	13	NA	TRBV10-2	CASSEAYRNEQFF
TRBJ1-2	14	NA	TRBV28	CASRQGRANYGYTF
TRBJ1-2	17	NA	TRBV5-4	CASSRDLNRANFYGYTF
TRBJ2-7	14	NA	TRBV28	CASSLPQGIREQYF
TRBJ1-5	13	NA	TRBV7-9	CASGLQGDQPQHF
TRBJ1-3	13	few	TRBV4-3	CASSQEQRNTIYF
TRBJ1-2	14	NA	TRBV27	CASSTNREPYGYTF
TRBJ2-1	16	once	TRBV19	CASSIAPGQTYNEQFF
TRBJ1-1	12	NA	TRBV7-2	CASSSRVTEAFF
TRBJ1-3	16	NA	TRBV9	CASSVAPGGEGNTIYF